What follows are 28 T cell receptor beta chains derived from one specimen sequenced in a study of chronic HIV infection and antiretroviral therapy. TCRdb recomputed calls from the 5' RACE reads with MiXCR, one row per CDR3 protein. The sample yields 39,000 or so distinct CDR3 sequences, more than 8% seen once. Sample: peripheral blood. These receptors originate from an adult who had HIV and had not received antiretroviral therapy, or was an uninfected healthy control (not recorded which).

This clonotype showed up many times. The chain recombines TRBV28 with TRBJ2-7, with D unresolved. This CDR3 spans 10 amino acids. Trimming took off 6 bases at V and 3 bases at J, with 3 bases between the two ends. Germline CDR1 and CDR2: MDHEN and SYDVKM. CDR3 region: CASSHYEQYF. In DNA, the CDR3 is TGTGCCAGCAGCCACTACGAGCAGTACTTC.

This clonotype was found a few times. The V and J genes are TRBV5-1 and TRBJ1-4, with D possibly matching TRBD1 (5 bases). Germline V CDR1 and CDR2: SGHRS, YFSETQ. The CDR3 runs 15 residues. Trimming shortened V by 0 bases and J by 6 bases, and 12 bases separated the two germline ends. The CDR3 loop is CASSLARASHEKLFF. CDR3 sequence (DNA): TGCGCCAGCAGCTTGGCCAGGGCGTCACATGAAAAACTGTTTTTT.

This clonotype was seen a few times. The chain carries TRBV9 and TRBJ2-7, with 10 positions matching TRBD1. Germline V CDR1 and CDR2: SGDLS, YYNGEE. With 9 bases clipped from V and 6 bases from J, the junction kept 12 bases outside the gene matches. This CDR3 has 14 residues. The CDR3 loop is CATSLRDRGLEQYF. For the CDR3, the DNA is TGTGCCACCTCACTGAGAGACAGGGGGCTCGAGCAGTACTTC.

This clonotype was detected a few times. J is TRBJ2-6 and V is TRBV28; D unclear. The CDR3 length is 15 residues. Germline V gene lookup returns CDR1 MDHEN and CDR2 SYDVKM. V was shortened by 5 bases and J by 4 bases, with 12 bases between the two germline ends. CDR3 region: CASSPRLDGANVLTF. Here the CDR3 DNA reads TGTGCCAGCAGTCCCCGGTTGGACGGGGCCAACGTCCTGACTTTC. The variable domain in full, completed from reference TRBV28 and TRBJ2-6, reads DVKVTQSSRYLVKRTGEKVFLECVQDMDHENMFWYRQDPGLGLRLIYFSYDVKMKEKGDIPEGYSVSREKKERFSLILESASTNQTSMYLCASSPRLDGANVLTFGAGSRLTVL.

There are a few counts of this clonotype. The rearrangement uses TRBV28 and TRBJ2-1; 10 bases are a match to TRBD2. The germline V gene encodes CDR1 MDHEN and CDR2 SYDVKM. With 5 bases clipped from V and 10 bases from J, the junction kept 14 bases outside the gene matches. This CDR3 spans 16 amino acids. The CDR3 bases are TGTGCCAGCAGTGCAGGGGGTTTGATACTAGCGGGGGAGCAGTTCTTC. Residues: CASSAGGLILAGEQFF. Full variable domain (missing parts from reference TRBV28 and TRBJ2-1): DVKVTQSSRYLVKRTGEKVFLECVQDMDHENMFWYRQDPGLGLRLIYFSYDVKMKEKGDIPEGYSVSREKKERFSLILESASTNQTSMYLCASSAGGLILAGEQFFGPGTRLTVL.

This clonotype was seen many times. V is TRBV29-1 and J is TRBJ2-1; 9 nucleotides agree with TRBD2. Germline CDR1 reads SQVTM; CDR2 reads ANQGSEA. The CDR3 extends over 13 amino acids. The junction had 7 bases not matched to a gene; V was cut back by 4 bases and J by 9 bases. CDR3 loop: CSVVLAGISEQFF. In nucleotides, the CDR3 is TGCAGCGTTGTTCTAGCGGGAATTAGTGAGCAGTTCTTC.

The CDR3 coding sequence is TGTGCCAGCAGCCAGGGTTCTGAAGCTTTCTTT. As protein: CASSQGSEAFF. The chain carries TRBV28 and TRBJ1-1, with D perhaps TRBD1 (5 bases). V lost 6 bases and J 6 bases, leaving 8 bases between the germline ends. The CDR3 has 11 residues. The germline V gene has CDR1 MDHEN and CDR2 SYDVKM.

This clonotype was seen at least ten times. This chain joins TRBV11-1 and TRBJ2-7; TRBD2 matches at 7 bases. Germline CDR1 SGHAT, CDR2 FQDESV (reference sequence). V dropped 5 bases and J dropped 5; count of bases not matched to a gene: 6. The CDR3 has 13 amino acids. The CDR3 DNA reads as TGTGCCAGCAGCCGTTTAGCGGGTCACGAGCAGTACTTC. Its protein product is CASSRLAGHEQYF.

This clonotype appeared a few times. The genes are TRBV18 and TRBJ2-5, with 11 bases aligning to TRBD1. This CDR3 is built from 14 residues. With V trimmed by 5 bases and J by 2 bases, 1 base remained unmatched. CDR1 and CDR2 from the germline V gene are KGHSH and LQKENI. Written as DNA, the CDR3 is TGTGCCAGCTCATGGGACAGGGGGCAAGAGACCCAGTACTTC. Protein: CASSWDRGQETQYF.

Ten or more counts support this clonotype. V and J are TRBV20-1 and TRBJ1-1; 8 bases fit TRBD1. V dropped 5 bases and J dropped 1; count of bases not matched to a gene: 18. Germline CDR1 DFQATT, CDR2 SNEGSKA (reference sequence). The CDR3 is 18 amino acids. The DNA for the CDR3 is TGCAGTGCTGAACCCCTGACAGGGGACCGGAGTAAGAACACTGAAGCTTTCTTT. This translates into CSAEPLTGDRSKNTEAFF.

The rearrangement uses TRBV6-4 and TRBJ2-3; possibly TRBD2 for D (6 bases). The CDR3 has 15 amino acids. Trimming stripped 5 bases from V and 3 bases from J, with 15 bases between. Per germline, CDR1 MRHNA and CDR2 SNTAGT. The CDR3 spells CASSLEAGTTDTQYF. CDR3 DNA sequence: TGTGCCAGCAGTTTGGAGGCCGGGACTACAGATACGCAGTATTTT.

This clonotype occurred a few times. The chain joins TRBV6-2 or TRBV6-3 to TRBJ1-1; D might be TRBD1 (5 bases). Germline V lookup: CDR1 MNHEY, CDR2 SVGEGT. The CDR3 is 14 residues long. V was cut by 2 bases and J by 6 bases, with 13 bases left in between. In DNA, the CDR3 is TGTGCCAGCAGTTACGAGGGGACGTGGTCTGAAGCTTTCTTT. As protein: CASSYEGTWSEAFF.

This clonotype was counted a few times. This chain uses TRBV6-5 with TRBJ2-5; 11 bases are shared with TRBD2. The CDR3 loop spans 14 amino acids. After removal of 10 bases from V and 5 bases from J, the junction contained 9 bases not matched to a gene. Germline CDR1 reads MNHEY; CDR2 reads SVGAGI. CDR3 bases: TGTGCCACGGGACTAGCGGCTCTGGGGGAGACCCAGTACTTC. It codes for CATGLAALGETQYF.

This clonotype occurred a few times. The chain has TRBV2 and TRBJ1-5, with unresolved D. The CDR3 spans 14 residues. V gave up 4 bases and J gave up 0 bases, with 7 bases separating them. Germline V lookup: CDR1 SNHLY, CDR2 FYNNEI. In nucleotides, the CDR3 is TGTGCCAGCAGTGTTGGGATTAGCAATCAGCCCCAGCATTTT. Amino acids: CASSVGISNQPQHF.

Concerning this clonotype: The germline gene is not matched at one end of the junction; a read error may be the cause. This rearrangement joins TRBV20-1 to TRBJ1-1; 8 positions agree with TRBD1. CDR3 length: 12 amino acids. Germline CDR1 reads DFQATT; CDR2 reads SNEGSKA (reference sequence). CDR3 sequence (DNA): TGCAGTGCTAGCGACAGGGGTACTGAAACTTTCTTT. It translates to CSASDRGTETFF.

This clonotype was counted ten times or more. The chain employs TRBV20-1 and TRBJ2-7; perhaps TRBD2 as D (5 bases). CDR3 size: 13 residues. Looked up from germline, CDR1 is DFQATT and CDR2 is SNEGSKA (reference sequence). Trimming pared 4 bases from V and 2 bases from J, leaving 12 bases between. CDR3 protein: CSAKLATTYEQYF. The CDR3 DNA reads as TGCAGTGCTAAGTTAGCGACGACCTACGAGCAGTACTTC.

The chain recombines TRBV9 with TRBJ1-3; no reliable D call. CDR1 is SGDLS and CDR2 is YYNGEE in the germline V gene. Trimming removed 0 bases from V and 0 bases from J, with 10 bases in between. CDR3 length: 16 amino acids. CDR3 amino acids: CASSVEVGDSGNTIYF. CDR3 DNA sequence: TGTGCCAGCAGCGTAGAGGTGGGAGACTCTGGAAACACCATATATTTT.

The V gene is TRBV7-2, the J gene TRBJ2-7; weak D call: TRBD1 (6 bases). Per germline, CDR1 SGHTA and CDR2 FQGNSA. V was pared by 5 bases and J by 2 bases, with 10 bases between. There are 13 residues in the CDR3. In nucleotides, the CDR3 is TGTGCCAGCAGCACGGGACAAACCTACGAGCAGTACTTC. Protein sequence: CASSTGQTYEQYF.

This clonotype was detected only a few times. V usage is TRBV7-2 and J usage is TRBJ2-3, with D unclear. Trimming removed 5 bases from V and 0 bases from J, with 12 bases in between. The CDR3 covers 15 residues. Germline loops: CDR1 SGHTA, CDR2 FQGNSA. The chain's CDR3 is CASSAGIRSTDTQYF. The CDR3 coding sequence is TGTGCCAGCAGCGCCGGAATTAGAAGCACAGATACGCAGTATTTT.

This chain links TRBV28 with TRBJ1-1, with a weak D call TRBD1 (6 bases). This CDR3 has 14 amino acids. Between the trimmed V and J ends, which lost 6 bases and 6 bases, there was a span of 17 bases. The germline V gene encodes CDR1 MDHEN and CDR2 SYDVKM. The DNA for the CDR3 is TGTGCCAGCAGAATGGGCGGGGGCGTCCCTGAAGCTTTCTTT. It translates to CASRMGGGVPEAFF.

V usage is TRBV28 and J usage is TRBJ2-3, with D tentatively TRBD2 (5 bases). Between the trimmed V and J ends, which lost 1 base and 0 bases, there was a span of 8 bases. CDR3 size: 15 residues. CDR1 is MDHEN and CDR2 is SYDVKM in the germline V gene. Here the CDR3 reads CASSLYSASTDTQYF. The CDR3 DNA reads TGTGCCAGCAGTTTATATAGCGCTAGCACAGATACGCAGTATTTT.

This clonotype was seen once. A much larger clone lies a single base off, so this may be a read error. The chain uses TRBV28 and TRBJ1-1; perhaps TRBD1 as D (6 bases). CDR3 length equals 13 residues. Germline V gene data show CDR1 as MDHEN and CDR2 as SYDVKM. The CDR3 region is CATLRGGALETFF. The DNA for the CDR3 is TGTGCCACACTGCGGGGGGGCGCGCTTGAAACTTTCTTT.

The gene calls are TRBV10-2 and TRBJ1-1; no firm D call. Germline CDR1 is WSHSY and CDR2 is SAAADI. The V end was cut by 6 bases, the J end by 2 bases, with 4 bases between. The CDR3 sequence is 11 residues long. The CDR3 loop reads CASSHNTEAFF. The CDR3 nucleotides read TGCGCCAGCAGCCACAACACTGAAGCTTTCTTT.

The genes are TRBV7-9 and TRBJ2-3; D possibly uses TRBD1 or TRBD2 (6 bases each). The germline V gene has CDR1 SEHNR and CDR2 FQNEAQ (reference sequence). Trimming removed 4 bases from V and 0 bases from J, with 26 bases in between. This CDR3 contains 20 residues. CDR3: CASSSQGGTRPGGSTDTQYF. As DNA, the CDR3 is TGTGCCAGCAGCTCCCAAGGGGGGACGCGCCCAGGAGGTAGCACAGATACGCAGTATTTT. Full variable domain (remainder filled in from reference TRBV7-9 and TRBJ2-3): DTGVSQNPRHKITKRGQNVTFRCDPISEHNRLYWYRQTLGQGPEFLTYFQNEAQLEKSRLLSDRFSAERPKGSFSTLEIQRTEQGDSAMYLCASSSQGGTRPGGSTDTQYFGPGTRLTVL.

The gene calls are TRBV2 and TRBJ1-5, with D tentatively TRBD1 (6 bases). Germline-derived CDR1 and CDR2 are SNHLY and FYNNEI. Trimming removed 6 bases from V and 4 bases from J, with 13 bases in between. This CDR3 contains 14 residues. CDR3 loop: CASSPTGQNQPQHF. CDR3 in DNA: TGTGCCAGCAGCCCGACAGGACAAAATCAGCCCCAGCATTTT.

The chain carries TRBV2 and TRBJ1-4; tentative D call: TRBD1 (5 bases). This CDR3 is built from 13 residues. The V gene lost 6 bases and the J gene lost 8 bases, with 13 bases spanning the gap. Germline-derived CDR1 and CDR2 are SNHLY and FYNNEI. Here the CDR3 DNA reads TGTGCCAGCAGCAGTCAGGGAAACGAAAAACTGTTTTTT. The encoded protein is CASSSQGNEKLFF.

Points on this clonotype: A much larger clone differs from this one at a single base, so this may be a read error. The chain combines TRBV12-3 or TRBV12-4 with TRBJ1-1; the match to TRBD1 covers 7 bases. The CDR3 has 13 amino acids. Here the CDR3 reads CASRPPGGSETFF. The CDR3 DNA reads TGTGCCAGCAGACCCCCAGGGGGATCTGAAACTTTCTTT.

This clonotype has at least ten counts. The chain combines TRBV28 with TRBJ2-3; D unresolved. Per germline, CDR1 MDHEN and CDR2 SYDVKM. V was trimmed by 6 bases and J by 6 bases, leaving 10 bases between them. This CDR3 has 12 amino acids. The CDR3: CASSSDGDTQYF. In nucleotides, the CDR3 is TGTGCCAGCAGCAGTGACGGGGATACGCAGTATTTT.